Presented here are 7 T cell receptor beta chains from one specimen sequenced in a study of T-cell reconstitution after alpha-beta-depleted transplantation in children. TCRbeta library construction was performed incorporating unique molecular identifiers. TCRdb re-called the PCR reads through MiXCR, storing one row per CDR3 protein. Of 440,000 or so distinct CDR3 sequences listed, about a tenth are singletons. The sample here was PBMCs from the stem cell graft donor, taken from the stem cell graft. The receptor set was obtained from a human donor who donated a stem cell graft to a child with acute myeloid leukemia.

This clonotype occurred a few times. This rearrangement joins TRBV4-3 to TRBJ2-1, with TRBD2 as a possible D gene (5 bases). The ends were cut back, 1 base at V and 0 bases at J, with 7 bases in the middle. In germline, CDR1 is LGHNA, CDR2 YSLEER. The CDR3 totals 15 residues. This CDR3 is CASSQASISYNEQFF. The CDR3 coding sequence is TGCGCCAGCAGCCAAGCTAGCATCTCCTACAATGAGCAGTTCTTC.

This clonotype was detected a few times. The chain joins TRBV7-3 to TRBJ1-1; no firm D call. The CDR3 has 13 residues. Germline CDR1 reads SGHTA; CDR2 reads FQGTGA. The ends were cut back, 5 bases at V and 0 bases at J, with 7 bases in the middle. The CDR3 sequence: CASSPHMNTEAFF. In DNA, the CDR3 is TGTGCCAGCAGCCCTCACATGAACACTGAAGCTTTCTTT.

The chain has TRBV29-1 and TRBJ2-7; 9 bases match TRBD1. Unmatched junction bases numbered 9, after V lost 1 base and J lost 2 bases. CDR1 is SQVTM and CDR2 is ANQGSEA in the germline V gene. This CDR3 region has 16 residues. The CDR3 here is CSVEGPTGQGTYEQYF. The CDR3 bases are TGCAGCGTTGAAGGGCCCACAGGACAGGGGACCTACGAGCAGTACTTC.

In its sample, this clonotype was seen a few times. The chain combines TRBV2 with TRBJ2-4; D not resolved. V lost 7 bases to trimming and J lost 8 bases, with 12 bases between them. Per the germline V gene, CDR1 is SNHLY and CDR2 is FYNNEI. The CDR3 has 12 amino acids. The CDR3 DNA reads as TGTGCCAGCACGAGCCTCCGTGACATTCAGTACTTC. Encoded protein: CASTSLRDIQYF.

V usage is TRBV27 and J usage is TRBJ2-7; 8 bases align to TRBD2. CDR3 length: 15 amino acids. V lost 6 bases and J lost 3; bases outside the gene matches: 10. In germline, CDR1 is MNHEY, CDR2 SMNVEV (reference sequence). The CDR3 DNA sequence: TGTGCCAGCAGGACCATCGGGACTAGTTACTACGAGCAGTACTTC. It is translated as CASRTIGTSYYEQYF.

This clonotype was seen many times. A junction boundary mismatches the germline segment, possibly from a read error. V gene TRBV9 combines with J gene TRBJ1-6; D is perhaps TRBD1 (6 bases). The CDR3 has 14 amino acids. The germline V gene has CDR1 SGDLS and CDR2 YYNGEE. The DNA for the CDR3 is TGTGCCAGCAACGTAGGGGGGTTTGATTCACCCCTCCACTTT. Protein product: CASNVGGFDSPLHF.

This clonotype has just a few counts. This chain links TRBV2 with TRBJ2-1, with 7 nucleotides matching TRBD2. There are 15 residues in the CDR3. Trimming cost V 3 bases and J 5 bases; bases outside gene matches: 7. CDR1 is SNHLY and CDR2 is FYNNEI in the germline V gene. The CDR3 loop is CASSESPGRDNEQFF. In nucleotides, the CDR3 is TGTGCCAGCAGTGAGTCCCCGGGGAGGGACAATGAGCAGTTCTTC.